This record looks at one T cell receptor beta chain sequence and its context. The germline V gene encodes CDR1 SGHRS and CDR2 YFSETQ. The V end was cut by 0 bases, the J end by 5 bases, with 6 bases between. There are 12 residues in the CDR3. Enrolled through a virtual design, the participants were between 18 and 89 years of age and came from roughly 22 US areas. All recovered Cohort 3 donors got two negative PCRs, got clearance, or saw symptom resolution. This sample is part of a study of blood T cell repertoires in COVID-19. Turning to the study itself: Sample material is recorded as cDNA or gDNA derived from T cells, B-cell-depleted T cells, or PBMCs.

Authors' processing steps: From reference gene primer amplification, estimates of nucleated cell counts were derived. Sequencing was performed with immunoSEQ multiplex PCR; in TCRdb, only in-frame clones are kept and a portion is missing. V and J calls and clone size are given by that table; D and trimming were obtained from the DNA. The sample lists 250,000 to 300,000 clones, roughly 86% seen once, with around 1% in the top ten. The clonotype originates from a woman younger than 45 who had recovered from COVID-19. The chain uses TRBV5-1 and TRBJ2-7; the D gene is possibly TRBD2 (5 bases). Sequencing was carried out using PBMCs or T cells enriched from blood (not recorded which). DNA of the CDR3: TGCGCCAGCAGCTTGGCCGGGAACGAGCAGTACTTC. As protein: CASSLAGNEQYF.